The sequence of this T cell receptor (beta chain) was determined in a study of HIV-infected patients and healthy controls. Across the whole study: In 14 of 16 patients, CD4 counts climbed slightly after three months but remained subnormal. Study-wide points: HIV-infected repertoires had significantly higher mean Gini indices than controls, possibly reflecting oligoclonality. With just sixteen HIV-infected individuals processed, the findings' generality was considered strongly limited.

This clonotype is judged medium-sized. Its antigen is unidentified. V dropped 0 bases and J dropped 10 bases, with 16 bases sitting between them. The CDR3 has 15 amino acids. CDR1 is SEHNR, CDR2 FQNEAQ, per germline (reference sequence). About 550 ng RNA was reverse transcribed with alpha and beta constant-region primers. Using multiplexing indices, alpha and beta chain libraries were generated apart by chain-specific third strand synthesis. All rearrangements within a chain used one primer pair; cDNA molecules carried barcodes. TCRdb independently ran MiXCR on the 5' RACE reads; one entry per CDR3 protein. In the table there are around 6,600 distinct CDR3 sequences, over 7% of which are singletons. Antiretroviral therapy had run roughly three months, about 14 weeks, before follow-up blood collection. The repertoire came from unfractionated whole blood and reflected all unsorted peripheral T cells.

The rearrangement joins TRBV7-9 to TRBJ2-1; the D gene is possibly TRBD1 (6 bases). The sequencing used blood, collected during antiretroviral therapy. This clonotype was obtained from an adult with HIV infection. The CDR3 coding sequence is TGTGCCAGCAGCTTAGCCGGGACACCTCAAAGGGAGCAGTTCTTC. The encoded protein is CASSLAGTPQREQFF.